This T cell receptor (beta chain) was retrieved from a study of cytomegalovirus exposure and HLA in healthy donors. Study-wide results and limits: The dataset shows that most TCR sequences were rare, while some public TCRs occurred in many donors. The classifier reportedly diagnosed cytomegalovirus status with high specificity and sensitivity. In vitro work confirmed that a few CMV-associated chains recognize CMV antigens. A list of 150 to 200 TCR beta chains associated with cytomegalovirus was given.

Assay used: immunoSEQ multiplex PCR; TCRdb lists only in-frame clones, some missing. Of some 67,000 clones listed, 85% to 95% are singletons. Details on this clone: Its antigen is as yet unknown.

Per germline, CDR1 SGDLS and CDR2 YYNGEE. This CDR3 is 14 amino acids long. V was trimmed by 1 base and J by 1 base, leaving 9 bases between them. V and J are TRBV9 and TRBJ2-7, with D tentatively TRBD1 (5 bases). This receptor was taken from a woman younger than 35 in good health and CMV-seronegative. The material sequenced was PBMCs. The CDR3: CASSVHTGSYEQYF. CDR3 in DNA: TGTGCCAGCAGCGTACACACAGGATCCTACGAGCAGTACTTC.